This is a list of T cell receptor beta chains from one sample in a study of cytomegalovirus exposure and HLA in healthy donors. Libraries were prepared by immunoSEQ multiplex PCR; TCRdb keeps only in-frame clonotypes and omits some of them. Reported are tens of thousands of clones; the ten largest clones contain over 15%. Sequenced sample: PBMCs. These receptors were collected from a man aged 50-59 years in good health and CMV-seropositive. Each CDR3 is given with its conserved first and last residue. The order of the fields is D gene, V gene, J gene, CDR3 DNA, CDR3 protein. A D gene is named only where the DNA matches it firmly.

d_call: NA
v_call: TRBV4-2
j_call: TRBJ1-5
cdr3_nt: TGTGCCAGCAGCCAAGATGGGTCAGGAAATCAGCCCCAGCATTTT
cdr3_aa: CASSQDGSGNQPQHF

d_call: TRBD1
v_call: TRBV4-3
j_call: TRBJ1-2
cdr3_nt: TGCGCCAGCAGCCAAGTTGTACAGGGGGCGGATGGCTACACCTTC
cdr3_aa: CASSQVVQGADGYTF

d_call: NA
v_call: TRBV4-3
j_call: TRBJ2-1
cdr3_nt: TGCGCCAGCAGCCGAGGAAGCGGTTTATACAATGAGCAGTTCTTC
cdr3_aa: CASSRGSGLYNEQFF

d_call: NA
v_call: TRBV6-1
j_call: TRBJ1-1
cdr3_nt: TGTGCCAGCAGTGAAGGAGGGTGGGATTCTTTCTTT
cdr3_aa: CASSEGGWDSFF

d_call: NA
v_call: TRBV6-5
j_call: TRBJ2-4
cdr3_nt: TGTGCCAGCAGTTACTCTCCGTGGAGGGACATTCAGTACTTC
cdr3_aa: CASSYSPWRDIQYF

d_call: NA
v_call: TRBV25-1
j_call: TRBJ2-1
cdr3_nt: TGTGCCAGCAGTTCCCCAGGGATTGAGCAGTTCTTC
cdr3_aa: CASSSPGIEQFF

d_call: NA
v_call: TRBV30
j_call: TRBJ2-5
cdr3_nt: TGTGCCTGGAGTCGCGGTGTTGAGGAGACCCAGTACTTC
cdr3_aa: CAWSRGVEETQYF

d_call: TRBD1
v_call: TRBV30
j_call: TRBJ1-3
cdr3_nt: TGTGCCTCAGGGACGGGGGACAGGGAGCTTTATTTCTCCGGAAACACCATATATTTT
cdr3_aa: CASGTGDRELYFSGNTIYF

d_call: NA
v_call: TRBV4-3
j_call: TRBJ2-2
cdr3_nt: TGCGCCAGCAGCCAAGAAGAGGGTAAGGGAACCGGGGAGCTGTTTTTT
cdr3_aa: CASSQEEGKGTGELFF

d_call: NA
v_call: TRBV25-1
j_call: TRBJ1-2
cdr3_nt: TGTGCCAGCAGTGAACAGGCTGGCAGGGGCTACACCTTC
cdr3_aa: CASSEQAGRGYTF

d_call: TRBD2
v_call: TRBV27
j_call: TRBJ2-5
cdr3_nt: TGTGCCAGCAGTTTAAGGGCCGGACTAGCGGGAGGAGAGACCCAGTACTTC
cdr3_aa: CASSLRAGLAGGETQYF

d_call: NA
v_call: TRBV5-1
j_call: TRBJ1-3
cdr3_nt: TGCGCCAGCAGCCTCGTCCCTGGAAACACCATATATTTT
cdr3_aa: CASSLVPGNTIYF

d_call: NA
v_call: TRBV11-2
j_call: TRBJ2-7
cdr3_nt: TGTGCCAGCAGCGCCCCCCGGGACAAACCCCACGAGCAGTACTTC
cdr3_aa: CASSAPRDKPHEQYF

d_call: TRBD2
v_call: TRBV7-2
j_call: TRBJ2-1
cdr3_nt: TGTGCCAGCGGGCGGGAGCCCGTATCTGAGCAGTTCTTC
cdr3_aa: CASGREPVSEQFF